What follows is one T cell receptor (beta chain) and its context. No antigen is known for it. This sample is drawn from a study of T cell repertoires in cytomegalovirus infection. Whole-study context: Public TCR beta signatures provided an indication of both CMV infection and a matching HLA type.

Losses at the gene ends were 6 bases for V and 1 base for J; bases not matched to a gene: 1. Germline lookup yields CDR1 SGHVS and CDR2 FNYEAQ. CDR3 length equals 15 residues. Overall study results and limits: People with CMV and the relevant HLA were identified by cumulative public TCR beta family frequency. HLA-C-restricted CMV clonotypes gave the most frequent clonotype in two of eight donors.

TCRdb fed the reads into MiXCR, producing one record per CDR3 protein. The table has approximately 590,000 distinct CDR3 sequences, approximately 40% seen once. The receptor was isolated from a human donor in good health (CMV status not recorded). Some clones in this sample may be carry-over from other donors' samples. The source was cultured PBMCs, collected from culture after CMV antigen stimulation. This chain links TRBV7-6 with TRBJ2-1; 12 nucleotides agree with TRBD2. The CDR3 is CASSGTSGSYNEQFF. In nucleotides, the CDR3 is TGTGCCAGCAGTGGGACTAGCGGGTCCTACAATGAGCAGTTCTTC.